The next 31 T cell receptor beta chains were all read from a single sample in a study of blood T cell repertoires in COVID-19. The table came from immunoSEQ multiplex PCR; TCRdb's copy has only in-frame clones and leaves some out. Here the sample spans 450,000 to 500,000 clones, around 85% being singletons. Sequencing used PBMCs or T cells enriched from blood (not recorded which). The source of these receptors is a woman aged 60-70 years who had recovered from COVID-19.

This chain uses TRBV7-8 with TRBJ2-7; no firm D call. Germline V gene sequence: CDR1 SGHVS, CDR2 FQNEAQ. The V end was cut by 5 bases, the J end by 0 bases, with 11 bases between. The CDR3 is 14 residues long. The CDR3 region has the DNA TGTGCCAGCAGCACTCGACGGAGCTCCTACGAGCAGTACTTC. As protein: CASSTRRSSYEQYF. Supplemented by reference TRBV7-8 and TRBJ2-7, the full variable domain reads GAGVSQSPRYKVAKRGQDVALRCDPISGHVSLFWYQQALGQGPEFLTYFQNEAQLDKSGLPSDRFFAERPEGSVSTLKIQRTQQEDSAVYLCASSTRRSSYEQYFGPGTRLTVT.

The chain is built from TRBV7-2 and TRBJ1-1; D is ambiguous. Trimming took off 2 bases at V and 7 bases at J, with 14 bases between the two ends. The CDR3 loop spans 14 amino acids. The germline V gene encodes CDR1 SGHTA and CDR2 FQGNSA. CDR3 DNA sequence: TGTGCCAGCAGCTTACTGGCCGGGAACCTTGAAGCTTTCTTT. It specifies CASSLLAGNLEAFF.

This clone appeared a few times. This chain uses TRBV5-1 with TRBJ1-5; perhaps TRBD1 as D (6 bases). Germline V gene sequence: CDR1 SGHRS, CDR2 YFSETQ. V was trimmed by 0 bases and J by 7 bases, leaving 23 bases between them. The CDR3 loop spans 18 amino acids. The CDR3 loop reads CASSLGPPGGGAGQPQHF. The CDR3 nucleotides are TGCGCCAGCAGCTTGGGACCACCTGGAGGGGGGGCAGGACAGCCCCAGCATTTT.

This chain connects TRBV6-5 to TRBJ1-5; TRBD1 is a possible D gene (5 bases). CDR3 length: 14 residues. The germline V gene has CDR1 MNHEY and CDR2 SVGAGI. Trimming shortened V by 7 bases and J by 7 bases, and 17 bases separated the two germline ends. The CDR3 sequence is CASTSLGEGQPQHF. In DNA, the CDR3 is TGTGCCAGCACCTCCCTAGGGGAAGGGCAGCCCCAGCATTTT.

The rearrangement uses TRBV19 and TRBJ1-1, with D perhaps matching TRBD1 (6 bases). Germline assignment: CDR1 LNHDA and CDR2 SQIVND (reference sequence). Deletions cut 5 bases from V and 1 base from J, with 8 bases between. The CDR3 is 13 residues long. The CDR3 spells CASSLGANTEAFF. DNA for the CDR3: TGTGCCAGTAGTCTGGGGGCGAACACTGAAGCTTTCTTT.

The chain carries TRBV18 and TRBJ1-4; 7 positions agree with TRBD1. V gave up 4 bases and J gave up 8 bases; unmatched junction bases: 4. CDR3 length: 13 residues. Germline CDR1 KGHSH, CDR2 LQKENI. The CDR3 region has the DNA TGTGCCAGCTCACGACAGGGTGGGGAAAAACTGTTTTTT. Translation: CASSRQGGEKLFF.

The chain recombines TRBV7-2 with TRBJ2-1, with 12 bases fitting TRBD2. The CDR3 runs 16 residues. Germline trimming cut 1 base from V and 6 bases from J; bases unmatched to any gene: 4. Germline CDR1 is SGHTA and CDR2 is FQGNSA. CDR3 residues: CASSLGLAGGRNEQFF. CDR3 bases: TGTGCCAGCAGCTTAGGGCTAGCGGGGGGGCGCAATGAGCAGTTCTTC.

The chain employs TRBV6-5 and TRBJ1-1; no reliable D call. CDR1 and CDR2 (germline): MNHEY, SVGAGI. The CDR3 totals 14 residues. V was trimmed by 4 bases and J by 4 bases, leaving 13 bases between them. CDR3: CASSSAAPSTEAFF. CDR3 DNA: TGTGCCAGCAGTTCGGCGGCACCAAGCACTGAAGCTTTCTTT.

The V call is TRBV7-9, the J call TRBJ1-1, with D unclear. Trimming took off 5 bases at V and 7 bases at J, with 8 bases between the two ends. CDR3 length: 11 amino acids. The V gene's germline CDR1 is SEHNR and CDR2 FQNEAQ (reference sequence). In DNA form, the CDR3 reads TGTGCCAGCAGCACCTCGGTTGAAGCTTTCTTT. This sequence encodes CASSTSVEAFF. Full variable domain (missing parts from reference TRBV7-9 and TRBJ1-1): DTGVSQNPRHKITKRGQNVTFRCDPISEHNRLYWYRQTLGQGPEFLTYFQNEAQLEKSRLLSDRFSAERPKGSFSTLEIQRTEQGDSAMYLCASSTSVEAFFGQGTRLTVV.

This rearrangement joins TRBV19 to TRBJ1-4; D gene uncertain. The CDR3 length is 14 residues. Germline CDR1 and CDR2: LNHDA and SQIVND (reference sequence). V lost 3 bases to trimming and J lost 5 bases, with 10 bases between them. The CDR3 reads CASSMSGGNEKLFF. CDR3 nucleotides: TGTGCCAGTAGTATGAGCGGCGGCAATGAAAAACTGTTTTTT.

This chain links TRBV6-4 with TRBJ2-2, with D perhaps TRBD1 (6 bases). With 2 bases removed from V and 4 bases from J, the gap between germline ends came to 8 bases. CDR3 size: 14 residues. Germline loops: CDR1 MRHNA, CDR2 SNTAGT. The CDR3 reads CASSDTGFTGELFF. The CDR3 nucleotides read TGTGCCAGCAGTGACACAGGGTTCACCGGGGAGCTGTTTTTT.

This rearrangement joins TRBV7-8 to TRBJ2-2; a possible D gene is TRBD2 (5 bases). Germline loops: CDR1 SGHVS, CDR2 FQNEAQ. This CDR3 region has 16 residues. Trimming shortened V by 5 bases and J by 2 bases, and 15 bases separated the two germline ends. CDR3: CASSPLPGSNTGELFF. The CDR3 coding sequence is TGTGCCAGCAGCCCCCTCCCGGGAAGCAACACCGGGGAGCTGTTTTTT.

The chain has TRBV2 and TRBJ1-5; D is possibly TRBD1 (5 bases). This CDR3 comprises 15 residues. Trimming removed 6 bases at V and 6 bases at J, with 18 bases between. Germline-derived CDR1 and CDR2 are SNHLY and FYNNEI. CDR3: CASRDRAGTGQPQHF. The CDR3 DNA sequence: TGTGCCAGCAGGGATAGAGCGGGGACTGGTCAGCCCCAGCATTTT.

The V call is TRBV7-8, the J call TRBJ1-2, with D tentatively TRBD1 (5 bases). CDR1 is SGHVS and CDR2 is FQNEAQ in the germline V gene. The CDR3 spans 13 residues. V was clipped by 8 bases and J by 4 bases, with 14 bases between them. This CDR3 is CASAPDSPYGYTF. The CDR3 coding sequence is TGTGCCAGCGCGCCCGACAGCCCCTATGGCTACACCTTC.

CDR3 amino acids: CATAPGQGSAFF. Written as DNA, the CDR3 is TGTGCCACCGCTCCGGGACAGGGATCAGCTTTCTTT. The chain joins TRBV30 to TRBJ1-1, with TRBD1 identical over 9 bases. Germline V gives CDR1 GTSNPN, CDR2 SVGIG (reference sequence). Trimming removed 8 bases from V and 10 bases from J; junction bases left unmatched: 11. The CDR3 is made up of 12 amino acids.

The chain couples TRBV5-4 to TRBJ1-1, with D possibly matching TRBD1 (5 bases). CDR3 size: 13 residues. V lost 2 bases and J 5 bases, leaving 10 bases between the germline ends. The germline V gene has CDR1 SGHNT and CDR2 YYREEE (reference sequence). The CDR3 nucleotides read TGTGCCAGCAGCTTTGGAGGGGCAACTGAAGCTTTCTTT. Translated: CASSFGGATEAFF.

This chain connects TRBV5-1 to TRBJ2-2, with unresolved D. Per germline, CDR1 SGHRS and CDR2 YFSETQ. V was shortened by 5 bases and J by 3 bases, with 5 bases between the two germline ends. The CDR3 is 12 residues long. DNA for the CDR3: TGCGCCAGCAGATCGGACACCGGGGAGCTGTTTTTT. It specifies CASRSDTGELFF. The full variable domain, completed using reference TRBV5-1 and TRBJ2-2, is KAGVTQTPRYLIKTRGQQVTLSCSPISGHRSVSWYQQTPGQGLQFLFEYFSETQRNKGNFPGRFSGRQFSNSRSEMNVSTLELGDSALYLCASRSDTGELFFGEGSRLTVL.

The V call is TRBV7-2, the J call TRBJ2-1, with D possibly being TRBD2 (5 bases). The germline V gene has CDR1 SGHTA and CDR2 FQGNSA. V lost 6 bases to trimming and J lost 2 bases, with 8 bases between them. CDR3 size: 13 residues. The CDR3 loop reads CASRHGTYNEQFF. In DNA form, the CDR3 reads TGTGCCAGCAGACACGGGACCTACAATGAGCAGTTCTTC. Looking up the rest from reference TRBV7-2 and TRBJ2-1 gives the full variable domain: GAGVSQSPSNKVTEKGKDVELRCDPISGHTALYWYRQSLGQGLEFLIYFQGNSAPDKSGLPSDRFSAERTGGSVSTLTIQRTQQEDSAVYLCASRHGTYNEQFFGPGTRLTVL.

The chain links TRBV6-1 to TRBJ1-4; maybe TRBD1 (5 bases). Germline V gene lookup returns CDR1 MNHNS and CDR2 SASEGT. V was pared by 2 bases and J by 0 bases, with 10 bases between. This CDR3 region has 16 residues. The CDR3 sequence is CASSEFRGPTNEKLFF. CDR3 nucleotides: TGTGCCAGCAGTGAATTTAGGGGCCCAACTAATGAAAAACTGTTTTTT.

The chain links TRBV11-3 to TRBJ2-7; D is possibly TRBD1 (6 bases). V was trimmed by 2 bases and J by 1 base, leaving 6 bases between them. This CDR3 has 13 amino acids. The germline V gene has CDR1 SGHNT and CDR2 YENEEA. CDR3 coding DNA: TGTGCCAGCAGCTTACAGGGGTCCTACGAGCAGTACTTC. This encodes CASSLQGSYEQYF.

The gene calls are TRBV29-1 and TRBJ1-1; D unresolved. V lost 5 bases and J lost 2, with 12 bases in between. Germline V gene data show CDR1 as SQVTM and CDR2 as ANQGSEA. There are 13 residues in the CDR3. The CDR3 bases are TGCAGCGTTCTAGGGAGGAGAAACACTGAAGCTTTCTTT. It specifies CSVLGRRNTEAFF.

This rearrangement joins TRBV3-1 (or the pseudogene TRBV3-2) to TRBJ2-7; TRBD2 matches at 8 bases. This CDR3 comprises 15 residues. The germline CDR1 and CDR2 sequences are LGHDT and YNNKEL (reference sequence). The trim removed 3 bases at V and 1 base at J, leaving 5 bases unmatched. The CDR3 bases are TGTGCCAGCAGCCAGGCGGGGGGCCCTTCCTACGAGCAGTACGTC. This gives the protein CASSQAGGPSYEQYV.

J is TRBJ2-7 and V is TRBV2; a weak D match, TRBD1 (6 bases). Germline CDR1 SNHLY, CDR2 FYNNEI. The V end lost 5 bases, the J end lost 2 bases, and 13 bases lay between the germline ends. The CDR3 loop spans 14 amino acids. The CDR3 loop is CASSPGQRPYEQYV. The CDR3 region has the DNA TGTGCCAGCAGTCCCGGACAGCGGCCCTACGAGCAGTACGTC.

CDR3 residues: CASSGTGTGNTIYF. In DNA, the CDR3 is TGTGCCAGCAGTGGGACAGGGACTGGAAACACCATATATTTT. V is TRBV27 and J is TRBJ1-3; 9 bases line up with TRBD1. Germline-derived CDR1 and CDR2 are MNHEY and SMNVEV (reference sequence). The CDR3 extends over 14 amino acids. Trimming removed 5 bases from V and 2 bases from J; junction bases left unmatched: 1.

The chain combines TRBV28 with TRBJ1-1; 7 bases line up with TRBD1. The CDR3 has 15 amino acids. V lost 10 bases and J lost 3; bases outside the gene matches: 14. CDR1 is MDHEN, CDR2 SYDVKM, per germline. The CDR3 DNA follows: TGTGCCACGCACAAGGAGGGGGCTTCTTACACTGAAGCTTTCTTT. Protein sequence: CATHKEGASYTEAFF.

About this clone itself: This sample also contains other DNA sequences that code for the same CDR3. J is TRBJ2-1 and V is TRBV9, with TRBD2 identical over 8 bases. The CDR3 is made up of 15 amino acids. Unmatched junction bases numbered 4, after V lost 3 bases and J lost 2 bases. Germline-derived CDR1 and CDR2 are SGDLS and YYNGEE. CDR3 residues: CASSATSGAYNEQFF. The CDR3 DNA reads as TGTGCCAGCAGCGCTACTAGCGGCGCCTACAATGAGCAGTTCTTC.

This clone was detected a few times. The chain carries TRBV5-4 and TRBJ2-1; 7 bases are a match to TRBD1. With 0 bases clipped from V and 3 bases from J, the junction kept 6 bases outside the gene matches. CDR1 SGHNT and CDR2 YYREEE come from the germline V gene (reference sequence). The CDR3 sequence is 16 residues long. As DNA, the CDR3 is TGTGCCAGCAGCTTGGTCGCCGGGACAGTCTACAATGAGCAGTTCTTC. Its translation is CASSLVAGTVYNEQFF. The full variable domain, rest sourced from reference TRBV5-4 and TRBJ2-1, is ETGVTQSPTHLIKTRGQQVTLRCSSQSGHNTVSWYQQALGQGPQFIFQYYREEENGRGNFPPRFSGLQFPNYSSELNVNALELDDSALYLCASSLVAGTVYNEQFFGPGTRLTVL.

The genes are TRBV19 and TRBJ2-7; D not resolved. CDR1 and CDR2 (germline): LNHDA, SQIVND (reference sequence). The germline V and J ends were trimmed by 6 bases and 1 base, with 10 bases remaining between them. CDR3 size: 13 residues. In DNA form, the CDR3 reads TGTGCCAGTAGCTTATTTCCTTCCTACGAGCAGTACTTC. This codes for CASSLFPSYEQYF. The variable domain in full, with the rest retrieved from reference TRBV19 and TRBJ2-7, is DGGITQSPKYLFRKEGQNVTLSCEQNLNHDAMYWYRQDPGQGLRLIYYSQIVNDFQKGDIAEGYSVSREKKESFPLTVTSAQKNPTAFYLCASSLFPSYEQYFGPGTRLTVT.

This rearrangement joins TRBV3-1 (or the pseudogene TRBV3-2) to TRBJ1-2; TRBD1 matches at 9 bases. CDR3 size: 17 residues. Trimming took 2 bases from V and 8 from J; bases not matched to a gene: 15. Germline-derived CDR1 and CDR2 are LGHDT and YNNKEL (reference sequence). The CDR3 nucleotides read TGTGCCAGCAGCCAAAGAGGGACAGGGATAGGAGGACGGGGCTACACCTTC. Translated, it gives CASSQRGTGIGGRGYTF.

J is TRBJ2-1 and V is TRBV4-1; a possible D gene is TRBD1 (5 bases). The CDR3 has 16 residues. Per germline, CDR1 MGHRA and CDR2 YSYEKL. The V gene lost 4 bases and the J gene lost 5 bases, with 18 bases spanning the gap. The CDR3 DNA follows: TGCGCCAGCAGCCCCGCACTCATTCAGGGTGACAATGAGCAGTTCTTC. Translation gives CASSPALIQGDNEQFF.

The chain carries TRBV28 and TRBJ1-2, with 9 nucleotides matching TRBD1. CDR1 is MDHEN, CDR2 SYDVKM, per germline. V lost 6 bases and J lost 4; bases outside the gene matches: 6. The CDR3 sequence is 14 residues long. For the CDR3, the DNA is TGTGCCAGCAGGGACAGGGGAACCCTCTATGGCTACACCTTC. The encoded protein is CASRDRGTLYGYTF.